This T cell receptor (beta chain) is drawn from a study of blood T cell repertoires in COVID-19. For the study at large: Spain, Italy and the United States supplied samples that represented acute and convalescent COVID-19. The analysed material was cDNA or gDNA that came from T cells, B-cell-depleted T cells, or PBMCs.

This clone was observed a single time. The germline V gene has CDR1 SGHAT and CDR2 FQNNGV. CDR3 size: 16 residues. Deletions cut 9 bases from V and 8 bases from J, with 29 bases between. Original processing methods: The assay estimated nucleated cells by amplifying reference gene primers. Some clones are missing from TCRdb's copy, which holds only in-frame ones; the method was immunoSEQ multiplex PCR. V, J and clone size reflect that table, while D and trimming were determined from the DNA. The sample includes some 100,000 clones, approximately 80% of them seen just once. This TCR was recovered from a human donor in a cohort sampled during active COVID-19. This sequence joins TRBV11-2 and TRBJ2-7; the D gene is possibly TRBD2 (7 bases). Specimen: peripheral blood. For the CDR3, the DNA is TGTGCCAGTACCAATTACGGGATTGGGGGGGCCGGGAAGCAGTACTTC. Protein sequence: CASTNYGIGGAGKQYF.